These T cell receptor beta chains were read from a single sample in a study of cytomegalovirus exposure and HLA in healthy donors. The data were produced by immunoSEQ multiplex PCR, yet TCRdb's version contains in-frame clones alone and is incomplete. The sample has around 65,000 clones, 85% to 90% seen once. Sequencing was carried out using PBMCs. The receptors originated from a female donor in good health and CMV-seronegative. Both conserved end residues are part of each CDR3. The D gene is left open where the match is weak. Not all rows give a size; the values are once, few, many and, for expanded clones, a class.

cdr3_nt: TGTGCCAGGACAGGGGGCTACGAGCAGTACTTC; cdr3_aa: CARTGGYEQYF; d_call: TRBD1; j_call: TRBJ2-7; v_call: TRBV6-4; clone_size: few
cdr3_nt: TGTGCCAGCACCGTACAAAATGAGCAGTTCTTC; cdr3_aa: CASTVQNEQFF; d_call: -; j_call: TRBJ2-1; v_call: TRBV25-1; clone_size: -
cdr3_nt: TGTGCCAGCAGCGTAGAACGCGGGAGTTTAACCGGGGAGCTGTTTTTT; cdr3_aa: CASSVERGSLTGELFF; d_call: TRBD2; j_call: TRBJ2-2; v_call: TRBV9; clone_size: few
cdr3_nt: TGCAGCGTTGGCCAGGGACAGGACAACTACGAGCAGTACTTC; cdr3_aa: CSVGQGQDNYEQYF; d_call: TRBD1; j_call: TRBJ2-7; v_call: TRBV29-1; clone_size: once
cdr3_nt: TGTGCCAGCAGTGAGTCGGGAGCTTCCTACGAGCAGTACTTC; cdr3_aa: CASSESGASYEQYF; d_call: -; j_call: TRBJ2-7; v_call: TRBV25-1; clone_size: -
cdr3_nt: TGTGCCAGCGGGACGGACAGCCTATATTCACCCCTCCACTTT; cdr3_aa: CASGTDSLYSPLHF; d_call: -; j_call: TRBJ1-6; v_call: TRBV28; clone_size: -
cdr3_nt: TGTGCCAGCAGTTATGAGGATTCCTCCTACAATGAGCAGTTCTTC; cdr3_aa: CASSYEDSSYNEQFF; d_call: -; j_call: TRBJ2-1; v_call: TRBV28; clone_size: -
cdr3_nt: TGTGCCTGGAGCCCCGTCCCCTCTGGAAACACCATATATTTT; cdr3_aa: CAWSPVPSGNTIYF; d_call: -; j_call: TRBJ1-3; v_call: TRBV30; clone_size: -
cdr3_nt: TGCAGCGTTGTCCATCAGCGGGGGGGCACAGATACGCAGTATTTT; cdr3_aa: CSVVHQRGGTDTQYF; d_call: TRBD2; j_call: TRBJ2-3; v_call: TRBV29-1; clone_size: once
cdr3_nt: TGTGCCAGCAGCCGCGGACAGGGGGCGGACAATGAGCAGTTCTTC; cdr3_aa: CASSRGQGADNEQFF; d_call: TRBD1; j_call: TRBJ2-1; v_call: TRBV7-9; clone_size: once
cdr3_nt: TGTGCCAGTAGTCATCAAGGGCACAAGACAGGGGTCGGGGAGCAGTACTTC; cdr3_aa: CASSHQGHKTGVGEQYF; d_call: TRBD1; j_call: TRBJ2-7; v_call: TRBV19; clone_size: -
cdr3_nt: TGTGCCAGCAGCAAACAGGGGCTGGACACTGAAGCTTTCTTT; cdr3_aa: CASSKQGLDTEAFF; d_call: TRBD1; j_call: TRBJ1-1; v_call: TRBV9; clone_size: -
cdr3_nt: TGTGCCAGCAGCCCTAGCTTGACAGGGAGCTACGAGCAGTACTTC; cdr3_aa: CASSPSLTGSYEQYF; d_call: TRBD1; j_call: TRBJ2-7; v_call: TRBV7-9; clone_size: -
cdr3_nt: TGTGCCAGCAGCGTAGCACAGGGCTTTAACACCGGGGAGCTGTTTTTT; cdr3_aa: CASSVAQGFNTGELFF; d_call: -; j_call: TRBJ2-2; v_call: TRBV9; clone_size: -
cdr3_nt: TGTGCCAGCTCACGGACCGGGACAGGGCCCAACTCCTACGAGCAGTACTTC; cdr3_aa: CASSRTGTGPNSYEQYF; d_call: TRBD1; j_call: TRBJ2-7; v_call: TRBV18; clone_size: -
cdr3_nt: TGTGCCAGCAGCTTGGCAGGAGGGATCTATGGCTACACCTTC; cdr3_aa: CASSLAGGIYGYTF; d_call: -; j_call: TRBJ1-2; v_call: TRBV11-2; clone_size: -
cdr3_nt: TGTGCCAGTAGTCCCACCTGGGGGGGTGAGACCCAGTACTTC; cdr3_aa: CASSPTWGGETQYF; d_call: TRBD2; j_call: TRBJ2-5; v_call: TRBV19; clone_size: -
cdr3_nt: TGTGCCAGCAGCCCCCGGACAGGGACTAACTATGGCTACACCTTC; cdr3_aa: CASSPRTGTNYGYTF; d_call: TRBD1; j_call: TRBJ1-2; v_call: TRBV9; clone_size: once
cdr3_nt: TGCGCCAGCAGCCAAAACACAGACCTCAACTATGGCTACACCTTC; cdr3_aa: CASSQNTDLNYGYTF; d_call: -; j_call: TRBJ1-2; v_call: TRBV4-1; clone_size: -
cdr3_nt: TGTGCCAGCTCACCACTCCCTGACCGACAGAACACTGAAGCTTTCTTT; cdr3_aa: CASSPLPDRQNTEAFF; d_call: -; j_call: TRBJ1-1; v_call: TRBV18; clone_size: -
cdr3_nt: TGTGCCAGCAGGAGGGGACAGGGGTTCTACAATGAGCAGTTCTTC; cdr3_aa: CASRRGQGFYNEQFF; d_call: TRBD1; j_call: TRBJ2-1; v_call: TRBV2; clone_size: -
cdr3_nt: TGTGCCAGCAGTCACGGGACAGGAGATTCACCCCTCCACTTT; cdr3_aa: CASSHGTGDSPLHF; d_call: TRBD1; j_call: TRBJ1-6; v_call: TRBV27; clone_size: -
cdr3_nt: TGTGCCAGCAGCGGTGGTAGCGACGGGGTAGCCAAAAACATTCAGTACTTC; cdr3_aa: CASSGGSDGVAKNIQYF; d_call: -; j_call: TRBJ2-4; v_call: TRBV9; clone_size: -
cdr3_nt: TGTGCCAGCAGCCCCCCGGGGGAAGAGACCCAGTACTTC; cdr3_aa: CASSPPGEETQYF; d_call: -; j_call: TRBJ2-5; v_call: TRBV5-6; clone_size: -
cdr3_nt: TGTGCCAGCAGCACCACCCTAGCGGGGGGGCGCAATGAGCAGTTCTTC; cdr3_aa: CASSTTLAGGRNEQFF; d_call: TRBD2; j_call: TRBJ2-1; v_call: TRBV5-6; clone_size: -
cdr3_nt: TGCGCCAGCAGCCTTGGAGCGGGGGCTTGGAATTCACCCCTCCACTTT; cdr3_aa: CASSLGAGAWNSPLHF; d_call: -; j_call: TRBJ1-6; v_call: TRBV5-1; clone_size: -
cdr3_nt: TGTGCCAGTAGTTTACAGGGGAACACTGAAGCTTTCTTT; cdr3_aa: CASSLQGNTEAFF; d_call: -; j_call: TRBJ1-1; v_call: TRBV19; clone_size: -
cdr3_nt: TGTGCCAGCAGTGATGTACAGGGGGCGCCTGTGGATGAGCAGTTCTTC; cdr3_aa: CASSDVQGAPVDEQFF; d_call: TRBD1; j_call: TRBJ2-1; v_call: TRBV6-4; clone_size: -
cdr3_nt: TGTGCCAGCAGCCGGACAGGCCGGAGCACTGAAGCTTTCTTT; cdr3_aa: CASSRTGRSTEAFF; d_call: TRBD1; j_call: TRBJ1-1; v_call: TRBV7-9; clone_size: -
cdr3_nt: TGTGCCAGCAGCTTACAGGGCGCTCAGCCCCAGCATTTT; cdr3_aa: CASSLQGAQPQHF; d_call: -; j_call: TRBJ1-5; v_call: TRBV7-8; clone_size: -
cdr3_nt: TGTGCCAGCAGCTTCGGGTCTTCGAACAATGAGCAGTTCTTC; cdr3_aa: CASSFGSSNNEQFF; d_call: -; j_call: TRBJ2-1; v_call: TRBV7-9; clone_size: -
cdr3_nt: TGTGCCAGCAGTGAAGCGGGGACAGGGTATGACACCATATATTTT; cdr3_aa: CASSEAGTGYDTIYF; d_call: TRBD1; j_call: TRBJ1-3; v_call: TRBV25-1; clone_size: -
cdr3_nt: TGTGCCAGTAGTGAGACAGGGGGCTCCTACTATGGCTACACCTTC; cdr3_aa: CASSETGGSYYGYTF; d_call: TRBD1; j_call: TRBJ1-2; v_call: TRBV19; clone_size: -
cdr3_nt: TGCAGCGTTGAAGCCAGCGGTAACACAGATACGCAGTATTTT; cdr3_aa: CSVEASGNTDTQYF; d_call: -; j_call: TRBJ2-3; v_call: TRBV29-1; clone_size: -
cdr3_nt: TGTGCCAGCAGGCAGGGCTCCTATAATTCACCCCTCCACTTT; cdr3_aa: CASRQGSYNSPLHF; d_call: -; j_call: TRBJ1-6; v_call: TRBV7-2; clone_size: once
cdr3_nt: TGTGCCAGCAGTCCACTGGGTGGGAGGAGCTCCTACGAGCAGTACTTC; cdr3_aa: CASSPLGGRSSYEQYF; d_call: -; j_call: TRBJ2-7; v_call: TRBV14; clone_size: -
cdr3_nt: TGTGCCAGCAGCTTTACTGACAGGGTCGGAGCTTTCTTT; cdr3_aa: CASSFTDRVGAFF; d_call: TRBD1; j_call: TRBJ1-1; v_call: TRBV11-2; clone_size: -
cdr3_nt: TGTGCCAGCAGTCCAGGACTAAACGAGCAGTACTTC; cdr3_aa: CASSPGLNEQYF; d_call: -; j_call: TRBJ2-7; v_call: TRBV27; clone_size: -
cdr3_nt: TGTGCCAGCAGTGAGATGTGGCCCTACTATGGCTACACCTTC; cdr3_aa: CASSEMWPYYGYTF; d_call: -; j_call: TRBJ1-2; v_call: TRBV2; clone_size: -
cdr3_nt: TGTGCCAGCAGTGGACAGGGTCTCTCCTACAATGAGCAGTTCTTC; cdr3_aa: CASSGQGLSYNEQFF; d_call: TRBD1; j_call: TRBJ2-1; v_call: TRBV2; clone_size: -
cdr3_nt: TGTGCCAGCAGTTACAGTCGGGACAGCTCTAACTATGGCTACACCTTC; cdr3_aa: CASSYSRDSSNYGYTF; d_call: TRBD1; j_call: TRBJ1-2; v_call: TRBV6-5; clone_size: -
cdr3_nt: TGTGCCAGCAGCTTAGGTAGCGGGGGTGTCCAAGAGACCCAGTACTTC; cdr3_aa: CASSLGSGGVQETQYF; d_call: TRBD2; j_call: TRBJ2-5; v_call: TRBV7-9; clone_size: -
cdr3_nt: TGTGCCAGCAGCGTAGTGGGACTCAACAATGAGCAGTTCTTC; cdr3_aa: CASSVVGLNNEQFF; d_call: -; j_call: TRBJ2-1; v_call: TRBV9; clone_size: -
cdr3_nt: TGTGCCAGCATCGACCAGGGGAACACTGAAGCTTTCTTT; cdr3_aa: CASIDQGNTEAFF; d_call: -; j_call: TRBJ1-1; v_call: TRBV9; clone_size: -
cdr3_nt: TGTGCCATCAGTGATAGCGGGGCCCCTCGAGAGACCCAGTACTTC; cdr3_aa: CAISDSGAPRETQYF; d_call: TRBD2; j_call: TRBJ2-5; v_call: TRBV10-3; clone_size: -
cdr3_nt: TGCGCCAGCAGCCAGGGGACAGACTCCTACGAGCAGTACTTC; cdr3_aa: CASSQGTDSYEQYF; d_call: TRBD1; j_call: TRBJ2-7; v_call: TRBV5-1; clone_size: -
cdr3_nt: TGTGCCATCAGTGAGCCCGGGACAGGGGTGGGAGATACGCAGTATTTT; cdr3_aa: CAISEPGTGVGDTQYF; d_call: TRBD1; j_call: TRBJ2-3; v_call: TRBV10-3; clone_size: -
cdr3_nt: TGTGCCAGCAGTTCGGGACACACAACCACAATCCATACGCAGTATTTT; cdr3_aa: CASSSGHTTTIHTQYF; d_call: -; j_call: TRBJ2-3; v_call: TRBV28; clone_size: once
cdr3_nt: TGCAGCGTTGAGGGCGCAGGTCAAAAAGAGCAGTACTTC; cdr3_aa: CSVEGAGQKEQYF; d_call: -; j_call: TRBJ2-7; v_call: TRBV29-1; clone_size: -
cdr3_nt: TGTGCCAGTAGTATAGTGGGCGCCGCCAACATTCAGTACTTC; cdr3_aa: CASSIVGAANIQYF; d_call: -; j_call: TRBJ2-4; v_call: TRBV19; clone_size: -
cdr3_nt: TGTGCCAGCTCACGGGGGGGCGCGGGTCAGCCCCAGCATTTT; cdr3_aa: CASSRGGAGQPQHF; d_call: -; j_call: TRBJ1-5; v_call: TRBV18; clone_size: -
cdr3_nt: TGTGCCAGCAGCTACGCAGGGGAACGAGAGACCCAGTACTTC; cdr3_aa: CASSYAGERETQYF; d_call: -; j_call: TRBJ2-5; v_call: TRBV7-2; clone_size: -
cdr3_nt: TGTGCCAGCGGAGCGGGACAAAACAATGAGCAGTTCTTC; cdr3_aa: CASGAGQNNEQFF; d_call: -; j_call: TRBJ2-1; v_call: TRBV28; clone_size: -
cdr3_nt: TGCAGTGCTACACCGGGGGGGGAGCAGTACTTC; cdr3_aa: CSATPGGEQYF; d_call: TRBD2; j_call: TRBJ2-7; v_call: TRBV20-1; clone_size: -
cdr3_nt: TGTGCCAGCAGTTCTACTCTAGACTTAGGCTACAATGAGCAGTTCTTC; cdr3_aa: CASSSTLDLGYNEQFF; d_call: -; j_call: TRBJ2-1; v_call: TRBV6-5; clone_size: once
cdr3_nt: TGTGCCAGCAGTTTATGGAATCTAGCGGGAGGAGCAGATACGCAGTATTTT; cdr3_aa: CASSLWNLAGGADTQYF; d_call: TRBD2; j_call: TRBJ2-3; v_call: TRBV27; clone_size: -
cdr3_nt: TGTGCCAGCAGTTTAACAGGGAAACGGGGAGAAAAACTGTTTTTT; cdr3_aa: CASSLTGKRGEKLFF; d_call: -; j_call: TRBJ1-4; v_call: TRBV28; clone_size: -
cdr3_nt: TGTGCCAGCAGCGCCGAGGGAGCCGGGGCCAACGTCCTGACTTTC; cdr3_aa: CASSAEGAGANVLTF; d_call: -; j_call: TRBJ2-6; v_call: TRBV9; clone_size: -